Listed below are T cell receptor beta chains from one sample, sequenced in a study of T cell changes during pregnancy in multiple sclerosis. The table came from immunoSEQ multiplex PCR; TCRdb's copy has only in-frame clones and leaves some out. Among about 33,000 clones listed, roughly nine tenths were seen once. The sample consisted of CD4+ T cells from peripheral blood mononuclear cells, taken in the third trimester of pregnancy. The receptors were sampled from a female donor in good health, enrolled as a control in a pregnancy study. The CDR3 runs from the conserved cysteine through the conserved F or W. The D gene is left open where the match is weak. Not every row has a clone size; where given, it reads once, few, many or a size class.

j_call clone_size d_call v_call cdr3_nt cdr3_aa
TRBJ2-5 - TRBD1 TRBV7-2 TGTGCCAGCAGCAAGCGGACAGGGGGACAAGAGACCCAGTACTTC CASSKRTGGQETQYF
TRBJ2-1 - TRBD2 TRBV30 TGTGCCTGGAGTGGCCCCGGGACTAGCGGGAGAGGCTACAATGAGCAGTTCTTC CAWSGPGTSGRGYNEQFF
TRBJ2-6 - - TRBV5-1 TGCGCCAGCAGCGCAGGGACACTTTGGGCCTCTGGGGCCAACGTCCTGACTTTC CASSAGTLWASGANVLTF
TRBJ1-1 few - TRBV10-1 TGCGCCAGCAGTGAGAGATGGCAGGGCACTGAAGCTTTCTTT CASSERWQGTEAFF
TRBJ2-2 - - TRBV7-2 TGTGCCAGCAGCTTAGTCCAGGGCACCGGGGAGCTGTTTTTT CASSLVQGTGELFF
TRBJ2-7 once TRBD2 TRBV30 TGTGCCTGGAAACTAGCGGGAGACGCGTACTTC CAWKLAGDAYF
TRBJ1-1 - - TRBV28 TGTGCCAGCATCACCAGCGGGGGGGAAACTGAAGCTTTCTTT CASITSGGETEAFF
TRBJ2-7 - - TRBV7-8 TGTGCCAGCAGCTTAGCCAACGAGCAGTACTTC CASSLANEQYF
TRBJ2-7 - - TRBV7-2 TGTGCCAGCAGCTGGGCCGGGACAAGGGGCTCCTACGAGCAGTACTTC CASSWAGTRGSYEQYF
TRBJ2-7 few - TRBV11-2 TGTGCCAGCAGCTCATGGGGGGCTAGCGGTGAGCAGTACTTC CASSSWGASGEQYF
TRBJ1-2 few TRBD1 TRBV28 TGTGCCAGCAGCCCAGGGGGCGCGTATGGCTACACCTTC CASSPGGAYGYTF
TRBJ2-3 - - TRBV28 TGTGCCAGCAGTTTCCCCACTGACAGGCGCAGCACAGATACGCAGTATTTT CASSFPTDRRSTDTQYF
TRBJ1-1 - - TRBV27 TGTGCCAGCAAAACTAGACAGGACACTGAAGCTTTCTTT CASKTRQDTEAFF
TRBJ2-7 - - TRBV28 TGTGCCAGCTCCGACAGGCCCTACGAGCAGTACTTC CASSDRPYEQYF
TRBJ2-7 - - TRBV2 TGTGCCAGCAGTGATCAGGGGACGGAGTACGAGCAGTACTTC CASSDQGTEYEQYF
TRBJ1-4 - - TRBV30 TGTGCCTGGAGTGTTAGGGGAACTAATGAAAAACTGTTTTTT CAWSVRGTNEKLFF
TRBJ2-7 - TRBD2 TRBV28 TGTGCCAGCAGTCAAAGGACTAGCGGGAGGGACGAGCAGTACTTC CASSQRTSGRDEQYF
TRBJ2-3 - - TRBV7-2 TGTGCCAGCAGCGCGCGGTCAGGGGCGGATACGCAGTATTTT CASSARSGADTQYF
TRBJ2-5 - - TRBV7-2 TGTGCCAGCAGCTTAGCAGCGGCAGGGGCAGAGACCCAGTACTTC CASSLAAAGAETQYF
TRBJ1-1 - - TRBV6-1 TGTGCCAGCAGTGTCGGTTTCATGAACACTGAAGCTTTCTTT CASSVGFMNTEAFF
TRBJ2-1 few - TRBV10-3 TGTGCCATCAGGAGCGGTGAGCAGTTCTTC CAIRSGEQFF
TRBJ1-2 - - TRBV6-1 TGTGCCAGCAGTGAAGTTCGGGGAACTTATGGCTACACCTTC CASSEVRGTYGYTF
TRBJ2-2 - TRBD1 TRBV29-1 TGCAGCGTTGCCGGGACAGGGGGCTTCGGGACCGGGGAGCTGTTTTTT CSVAGTGGFGTGELFF
TRBJ2-1 - TRBD2 TRBV7-9 TGTGCCACGGGGAAGACTAGCGGGAGGACGAATGAGCAGTTCTTC CATGKTSGRTNEQFF
TRBJ2-1 - - TRBV7-8 TGTGCCAGCAGATCGTCCAATGAGCAGTTCTTC CASRSSNEQFF
TRBJ2-5 - - TRBV28 TGTGCCAGCAGCGTATGGAAGCGTAGGGAGACCCAGTACTTC CASSVWKRRETQYF
TRBJ2-7 - - TRBV7-8 TGTGCCAGCAGCTTAGAACGCGGGTCCGGCGAGCAGTACTTC CASSLERGSGEQYF
TRBJ2-7 once - TRBV11-2 TGTGCCAGCAGCTTAGAGCGACACCGACAGTCCTACGAGCAGTACTTC CASSLERHRQSYEQYF